This T cell receptor beta chain is from a study of preoperative IRX-2 immunotherapy in early breast cancer. Clones were read by immunoSEQ multiplex PCR, and TCRdb kept only the in-frame ones, dropping some. The table records tens of thousands of clones, roughly 87% of them present only once. V gave up 1 base and J gave up 7 bases, with 7 bases separating them. Germline V gene sequence: CDR1 SQVTM, CDR2 ANQGSEA. The CDR3 length is 11 residues. Treatment defined: preoperative locoregional IRX-2 cytokine immunotherapy. Preoperative locoregional IRX-2 cytokine immunotherapy was tested in the phase Ib source study.

The source material was lymph node tissue, sampled from a patient treated with IRX-2 immunotherapy. The chain has TRBV29-1 and TRBJ1-1; the D gene is possibly TRBD1 (5 bases). The receptor's source is a human donor with breast cancer. The CDR3 spells CSVEGGGEAFF. In nucleotides, the CDR3 is TGCAGCGTTGAAGGGGGGGGTGAAGCTTTCTTT.